The sequence of this T cell receptor beta chain was determined in a study of blood T cell repertoires in COVID-19. The assay was immunoSEQ multiplex PCR, and TCRdb's table has in-frame clones only and misses some. The sample includes 200,000 or so clones, 60% to 85% seen only once; the top ten take 17%. Germline-derived CDR1 and CDR2 are MDHEN and SYDVKM. The CDR3 runs 17 residues. V shed 2 bases, J shed 2 bases, and the junction held 9 bases outside the gene matches. This clone appeared a single time. The rearrangement uses TRBV28 and TRBJ2-7, with 10 bases lining up with TRBD2. What was sequenced was peripheral blood. The source is a man aged 55 to 70 with active or convalescent COVID-19. The CDR3 nucleotides are TGTGCCAGCAGTTTAAGTGGGAGCCTAGCGGGGGCCTACGAGCAGTACTTC. Its translation is CASSLSGSLAGAYEQYF.